This T cell receptor beta chain stems from a study of T cell clonality in common variable immunodeficiency. The study's findings and limits: In common variable immunodeficiency, TCR beta chains reportedly carried fewer deletions and N-nucleotide insertions.

The method was immunoSEQ multiplex PCR; TCRdb's version includes in-frame clones alone and lacks a portion of them. The sample shows about 20,000 clones, none of them appearing just once. This CDR3 has 15 amino acids. The ends lost 9 bases at V and 8 bases at J; junction bases unmatched: 14. Germline V CDR1 and CDR2: SNHLY, FYNNEI. This clone was seen only a few times. Its matching antigen is unknown. The read finishes 3 residues shy of the CDR3 end, and the germline J gene is used to complete it. This rearrangement joins TRBV2 to TRBJ1-5; 9 bases agree with TRBD1. The sample was peripheral blood mononuclear cells. This TCR derives from a human donor with common variable immunodeficiency. Incomplete CDR3 DNA: TGTGCCAGTTCTCAAACAGGGGGCGCGGGTAAGCCC. Amino acid sequence: CASSQTGGAGKP. The complete CDR3 protein is CASSQTGGAGKPQHF.